These 27 T cell receptor beta chains came from one sample sequenced in a study of blood T cell repertoires in COVID-19. Using immunoSEQ multiplex PCR, the repertoire was profiled, and TCRdb retains in-frame clones only, with some absent. Among approximately 74,000 clones listed, about 89% were seen once. Sample: peripheral blood. The receptors here all came from a woman aged 60-75 years with acute or convalescent COVID-19.

The chain has TRBV2 and TRBJ1-1; 7 nucleotides line up with TRBD1. This CDR3 spans 13 amino acids. V was clipped by 7 bases and J by 4 bases; unmatched bases: 6. Germline V gene data show CDR1 as SNHLY and CDR2 as FYNNEI. The CDR3 DNA is TGTGCCAGCATACAGGGGCGAGGCACTGAAGCTTTCTTT. Protein: CASIQGRGTEAFF. Full variable domain (remainder filled in from reference TRBV2 and TRBJ1-1): EPEVTQTPSHQVTQMGQEVILRCVPISNHLYFYWYRQILGQKVEFLVSFYNNEISEKSEIFDDQFSVERPDGSNFTLKIRSTKLEDSAMYFCASIQGRGTEAFFGQGTRLTVV.

The chain carries TRBV11-2 and TRBJ1-2; no firm D call. The CDR3 spans 15 residues. Germline assignment: CDR1 SGHAT and CDR2 FQNNGV. The V end lost 1 base, the J end lost 3 bases, and 12 bases lay between the germline ends. The DNA for the CDR3 is TGTGCCAGCAGCTTAGTCGGTCAACGGGACTATGGCTACACCTTC. This encodes CASSLVGQRDYGYTF.

The J gene is TRBJ2-1, the V gene TRBV3-1 (or the pseudogene TRBV3-2); D uncertain. V lost 0 bases to trimming and J lost 0 bases, with 6 bases between them. This CDR3 is built from 15 residues. Per germline, CDR1 LGHDT and CDR2 YNNKEL (reference sequence). The CDR3 here is CASSQDPSSYNEQFF. The CDR3 DNA sequence: TGTGCCAGCAGCCAAGATCCTAGCTCCTACAATGAGCAGTTCTTC.

In this sample, this clone turned up a few times. CDR3 protein: CASSPQQGRNTEAFF. Written as DNA, the CDR3 is TGTGCCAGCAGCCCGCAACAGGGACGAAACACTGAAGCTTTCTTT. The chain joins TRBV7-2 to TRBJ1-1; D perhaps matches TRBD1 (6 bases). The V and J ends lost 5 bases and 2 bases respectively, with 15 bases between them. The CDR3 totals 15 residues. The germline V gene has CDR1 SGHTA and CDR2 FQGNSA.

The chain uses TRBV11-2 and TRBJ2-3; TRBD2 agrees at 13 bases. The V gene end was trimmed by 5 bases and the J gene end by 6 bases; junction bases not matched to a gene: 11. Germline CDR1 SGHAT, CDR2 FQNNGV. The CDR3 extends over 17 amino acids. CDR3 region: CASSARTSGRAGDTQYF. The DNA for the CDR3 is TGTGCCAGCAGCGCGCGAACTAGCGGGAGGGCCGGTGATACGCAGTATTTT. Filled out from reference TRBV11-2 and TRBJ2-3, the complete variable domain reads EAGVAQSPRYKIIEKRQSVAFWCNPISGHATLYWYQQILGQGPKLLIQFQNNGVVDDSQLPKDRFSAERLKGVDSTLKIQPAKLEDSAVYLCASSARTSGRAGDTQYFGPGTRLTVL.

This clone came up once. The V and J genes are TRBV27 and TRBJ1-3, with TRBD1 matching 10 bases. The CDR3 runs 18 residues. CDR1 is MNHEY and CDR2 is SMNVEV in the germline V gene (reference sequence). V lost 1 base, J lost 2 bases, and 8 bases stayed unmatched. In DNA, the CDR3 is TGTGCCAGCAGTTTATTCGGGACAGGGGCCCTCCCTGGAAACACCATATATTTT. Its translation: CASSLFGTGALPGNTIYF.

This sequence joins TRBV24-1 and TRBJ2-7; D may be TRBD1 (5 bases). Germline CDR1 and CDR2: KGHDR and SFDVKD. The CDR3 runs 15 residues. The germline V and J ends were trimmed by 0 bases and 2 bases, with 10 bases remaining between them. This CDR3 reads CATSDLRAGPYEQYF. The CDR3 DNA follows: TGTGCCACCAGTGATTTGCGTGCAGGGCCCTACGAGCAGTACTTC.

The V and J genes are TRBV6-1 and TRBJ2-7; maybe TRBD1 (6 bases). In germline, CDR1 is MNHNS, CDR2 SASEGT. Trimming removed 0 bases at V and 5 bases at J, with 17 bases between. The CDR3 loop spans 16 amino acids. CDR3 loop: CASSEALGRGLDEQYF. DNA for the CDR3: TGTGCCAGCAGTGAAGCGCTCGGCAGGGGTTTGGACGAGCAGTACTTC.

The chain employs TRBV29-1 and TRBJ2-3; 8 nucleotides align to TRBD1. The junction had 3 bases not matched to a gene; V was cut back by 4 bases and J by 6 bases. Germline values: CDR1 SQVTM, CDR2 ANQGSEA. The CDR3 sequence is 12 residues long. In DNA, the CDR3 is TGCAGCGTTGGACAGGGGAGCGATACGCAGTATTTT. Amino acid sequence: CSVGQGSDTQYF.

This chain uses TRBV5-4 with TRBJ2-3; D not certain. CDR3 length: 13 amino acids. Germline CDR1 SGHNT, CDR2 YYREEE (reference sequence). Deletions cut 4 bases from V and 0 bases from J, with 6 bases between. This CDR3 is CASSLQSTDTQYF. DNA for the CDR3: TGTGCCAGCAGCCTACAGAGCACAGATACGCAGTATTTT.

This chain connects TRBV29-1 to TRBJ1-1; possibly TRBD1 for D (6 bases). Trimming removed 7 bases at V and 4 bases at J, with 13 bases between. This CDR3 region has 12 residues. CDR1 and CDR2 (germline): SQVTM, ANQGSEA. The CDR3 region has the DNA TGCAGCGCCGAAGGGGGTGGCACTGAAGCTTTCTTT. Residues: CSAEGGGTEAFF.

The genes are TRBV4-1 and TRBJ1-4; TRBD1 matches 8 bases. The germline gives CDR1 MGHRA, CDR2 YSYEKL. The trim removed 1 base at V and 6 bases at J, leaving 4 bases unmatched. This CDR3 has 15 amino acids. This chain's CDR3 is CASSQARRGHEKLFF. In nucleotides, the CDR3 is TGCGCCAGCAGCCAAGCACGCAGGGGGCATGAAAAACTGTTTTTT.

The chain links TRBV28 to TRBJ1-6; no definite D call. The germline gives CDR1 MDHEN, CDR2 SYDVKM. This CDR3 spans 17 amino acids. V lost 3 bases and J lost 4, with 16 bases in between. The CDR3 DNA reads as TGTGCCAGCAGTTTGCCGGGATCGACCAAATATAATTCACCCCTCCACTTT. Translation: CASSLPGSTKYNSPLHF. Together with reference TRBV28 and TRBJ1-6, the CDR3 gives the full variable domain: DVKVTQSSRYLVKRTGEKVFLECVQDMDHENMFWYRQDPGLGLRLIYFSYDVKMKEKGDIPEGYSVSREKKERFSLILESASTNQTSMYLCASSLPGSTKYNSPLHFGNGTRLTVT.

The V call is TRBV7-9, the J call TRBJ2-7; 8 bases align to TRBD1. The CDR3 runs to 13 residues. Germline V lookup: CDR1 SEHNR, CDR2 FQNEAQ (reference sequence). J lost 4 bases, V lost 7 bases, and 6 bases had no gene match. In nucleotides, the CDR3 is TGTGCCAGCACCCTACAGGGGGTATACGAGCAGTACTTC. Translation gives CASTLQGVYEQYF. Based on the CDR3 plus reference TRBV7-9 and TRBJ2-7, the full variable domain is DTGVSQNPRHKITKRGQNVTFRCDPISEHNRLYWYRQTLGQGPEFLTYFQNEAQLEKSRLLSDRFSAERPKGSFSTLEIQRTEQGDSAMYLCASTLQGVYEQYFGPGTRLTVT.

The chain couples TRBV10-3 to TRBJ1-1, with 9 bases that match TRBD1. The CDR3 is made up of 14 amino acids. Germline CDR1 is ENHRY and CDR2 is SYGVKD. The V and J ends lost 6 bases and 7 bases, in that order; junction bases with no gene match: 9. CDR3 in DNA: TGTGCCATCAGACGGGACAGGGAAGGGAATGAAGCTTTCTTT. Translated: CAIRRDREGNEAFF.

This clone was seen only a few times. The chain uses TRBV6-5 and TRBJ2-2; TRBD1 matches 8 bases. The germline V gene encodes CDR1 MNHEY and CDR2 SVGAGI. The CDR3 runs to 15 residues. The J segment lost 5 bases and the V segment lost 0 bases, leaving 2 bases of the junction unmatched. The DNA of the CDR3 is TGTGCCAGCAGTTACTCGACAGGGGCTACCGGGGAGCTGTTTTTT. It translates to CASSYSTGATGELFF.

The chain uses TRBV5-1 and TRBJ1-6; weak D call: TRBD1 (5 bases). CDR1 is SGHRS and CDR2 is YFSETQ in the germline V gene. Deletions cut 4 bases from V and 7 bases from J, with 27 bases between. The CDR3 is made up of 19 amino acids. CDR3 loop: CASSVGPISPNTANSPLHF. CDR3 in DNA: TGCGCCAGCAGCGTGGGACCGATCAGCCCTAATACAGCAAATTCACCCCTCCACTTT.

The rearrangement joins TRBV2 to TRBJ1-1; 7 bases are shared with TRBD1. V was clipped by 7 bases and J by 3 bases; unmatched bases: 5. The CDR3 has 13 residues. Germline CDR1 and CDR2: SNHLY and FYNNEI. The CDR3 is CASTADRDTEAFF. The CDR3 nucleotides read TGTGCCAGCACGGCCGACAGGGACACTGAAGCTTTCTTT.

This chain connects TRBV19 to TRBJ2-7; TRBD2 aligns across 13 bases. Germline V gene data show CDR1 as LNHDA and CDR2 as SQIVND (reference sequence). This CDR3 comprises 15 residues. With 5 bases clipped from V and 1 base from J, the junction kept 2 bases outside the gene matches. The CDR3 coding sequence is TGTGCCAGTAGTGAACTAGCGGGAGGGTCCTACGAGCAGTACTTC. Its protein product is CASSELAGGSYEQYF.

The chain links TRBV15 to TRBJ2-1, with D possibly being TRBD1 (6 bases). The V end was cut by 3 bases, the J end by 3 bases, with 15 bases between. The CDR3 totals 16 residues. Germline V gives CDR1 LNHNV, CDR2 YYDKDF (reference sequence). The CDR3, as DNA: TGTGCCACCAGCAGGACCCGACAGGACGGCTACAATGAGCAGTTCTTC. This gives the protein CATSRTRQDGYNEQFF.

This clone has more than one count but fewer than ten. This chain connects TRBV6-2 or TRBV6-3 to TRBJ2-7; D might be TRBD2 (5 bases). CDR1 and CDR2 (germline): MNHEY, SVGEGT. Trimming pared 6 bases from V and 5 bases from J, leaving 20 bases between. The CDR3 sequence is 15 residues long. The CDR3 nucleotides are TGTGCCAGCAGCCCCCCAGAGGGAATGCGGAACGAGCAGTACTTC. Protein: CASSPPEGMRNEQYF.

The chain couples TRBV9 to TRBJ2-2; no clear D gene. CDR1 and CDR2 (germline): SGDLS, YYNGEE. Trimming shortened V by 0 bases and J by 7 bases, and 10 bases separated the two germline ends. The CDR3 length is 14 residues. The chain's CDR3 is CASSVAPEDGELFF. In DNA, the CDR3 is TGTGCCAGCAGCGTAGCTCCCGAGGACGGGGAGCTGTTTTTT.

The chain links TRBV7-8 to TRBJ2-7, with D tentatively TRBD1 (6 bases). Trimming removed 4 bases at V and 3 bases at J, with 13 bases between. CDR1 is SGHVS, CDR2 FQNEAQ, per germline. The CDR3 covers 14 residues. CDR3 region: CASSSQWDNYEQYF. The CDR3 DNA is TGTGCCAGCAGCTCACAGTGGGACAACTACGAGCAGTACTTC.

The J gene is TRBJ2-1, the V gene TRBV7-2; 11 bases match TRBD2. Germline V gives CDR1 SGHTA, CDR2 FQGNSA. V shed 6 bases, J shed 6 bases, and the junction held 7 bases outside the gene matches. The length of the CDR3 is 15 residues. CDR3 region: CASSPTSGSSNEQFF. The CDR3 coding sequence is TGTGCCAGCAGTCCCACTAGCGGGAGTTCCAATGAGCAGTTCTTC.

The chain recombines TRBV7-2 with TRBJ2-5; D remains unclear. The germline gives CDR1 SGHTA, CDR2 FQGNSA. This CDR3 is 16 amino acids long. The ends were cut back, 4 bases at V and 2 bases at J, with 17 bases in the middle. CDR3 sequence reads: CASSSTRMPIQETQYF. In nucleotides, the CDR3 is TGTGCCAGCAGCTCAACGCGGATGCCCATACAAGAGACCCAGTACTTC.

The chain combines TRBV2 with TRBJ2-2; TRBD2 aligns across 10 bases. V was clipped by 6 bases and J by 9 bases; unmatched bases: 10. The germline CDR1 and CDR2 sequences are SNHLY and FYNNEI. This CDR3 region has 15 residues. This CDR3 is CASRTRLAGGWELFF. CDR3 coding DNA: TGTGCCAGCAGAACTCGACTAGCGGGTGGGTGGGAGCTGTTTTTT.

The genes are TRBV28 and TRBJ2-1, with TRBD2 identical over 13 bases. Trimming removed 4 bases from V and 8 bases from J; junction bases left unmatched: 5. Germline V gene data show CDR1 as MDHEN and CDR2 as SYDVKM. The length of the CDR3 is 15 residues. The CDR3 spells CASSWGLAGRYEQFF. CDR3 DNA sequence: TGTGCCAGCAGTTGGGGACTAGCGGGAAGATATGAGCAGTTCTTC.